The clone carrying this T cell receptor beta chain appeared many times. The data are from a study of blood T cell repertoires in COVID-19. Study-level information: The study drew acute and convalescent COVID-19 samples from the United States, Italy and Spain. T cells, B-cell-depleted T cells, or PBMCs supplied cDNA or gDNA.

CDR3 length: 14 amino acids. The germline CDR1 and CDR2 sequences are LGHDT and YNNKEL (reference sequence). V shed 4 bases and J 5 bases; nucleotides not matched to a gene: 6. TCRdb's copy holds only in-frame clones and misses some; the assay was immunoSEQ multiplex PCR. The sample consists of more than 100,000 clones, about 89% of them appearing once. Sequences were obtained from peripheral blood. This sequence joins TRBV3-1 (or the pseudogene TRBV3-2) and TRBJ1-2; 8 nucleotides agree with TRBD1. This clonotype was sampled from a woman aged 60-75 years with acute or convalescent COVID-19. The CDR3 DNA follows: TGTGCCAGCAGCCCAGGGACAGGTCCTTATGGCTACACCTTC. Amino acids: CASSPGTGPYGYTF.